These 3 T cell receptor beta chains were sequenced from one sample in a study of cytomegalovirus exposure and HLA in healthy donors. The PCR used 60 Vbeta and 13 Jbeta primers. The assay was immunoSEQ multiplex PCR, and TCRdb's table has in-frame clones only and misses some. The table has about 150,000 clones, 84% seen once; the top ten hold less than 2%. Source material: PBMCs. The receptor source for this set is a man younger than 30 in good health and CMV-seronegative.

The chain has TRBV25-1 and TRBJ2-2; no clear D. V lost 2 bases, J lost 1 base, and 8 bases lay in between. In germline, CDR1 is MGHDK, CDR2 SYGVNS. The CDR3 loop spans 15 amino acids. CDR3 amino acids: CASSEKAGNTGELFF. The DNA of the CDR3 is TGTGCCAGCAGTGAAAAAGCAGGGAACACCGGGGAGCTGTTTTTT.

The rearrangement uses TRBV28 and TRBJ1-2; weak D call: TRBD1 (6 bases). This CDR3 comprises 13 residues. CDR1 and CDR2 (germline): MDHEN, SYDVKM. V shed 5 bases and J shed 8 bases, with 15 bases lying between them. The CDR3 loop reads CASSTGHSRGYTF. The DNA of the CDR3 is TGTGCCAGCAGTACGGGACACTCTAGAGGCTACACCTTC.

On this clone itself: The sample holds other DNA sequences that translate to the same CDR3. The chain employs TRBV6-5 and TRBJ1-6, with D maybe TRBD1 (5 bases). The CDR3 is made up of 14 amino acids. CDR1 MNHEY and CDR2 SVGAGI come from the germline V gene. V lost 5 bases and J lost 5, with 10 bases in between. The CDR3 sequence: CASSRTGDNSPLHF. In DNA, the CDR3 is TGTGCCAGCAGTCGCACGGGGGATAATTCACCCCTCCACTTT.